Described below is a single T cell receptor beta chain sequence and its context. It lacks a known antigen. Qualities for individual bases were not recorded, and no much larger clone is one base off. Frozen genomic DNA underwent high-throughput TCRbeta CDR3 sequencing by immunoSEQ, including PCR amplification, mapping, bias correction and internal controls. Per the source publication's procedure: Productive rearrangements were retained, and unique TCRbeta sequences were defined by the CDR3 nucleotide sequence together with the V and J gene. A sequence counted as donor-reactive only if the sequence showed at least 5-fold expansion in CFSE-low cells compared with unstimulated pre-transplant cells and had a frequency of at least 0.01%. To ensure at least 90% detection power, minimum frequency thresholds were set for each subject based on that subject's lowest-template unstimulated sample. Repertoire turnover was measured by Jensen-Shannon divergence between the top 1000 TCRbeta sequences post- and pre-transplant. Changes in detection of donor-reactive sequences were assessed with two-sided Fisher's exact tests. As stored in TCRdb, this immuneACCESS dataset retains in-frame rearrangements with V and J assigned. A fraction of the clones does not appear; measured against another copy, unresolved V genes explain less than half of the discrepancy, and the remainder lacks a known reason. That table furnishes V, J and clone size, whereas the DNA furnished D and trimming. Within this sample are under 130,000 clones, with roughly 80% of them counted one time only. Less than 3% of the sample rests with the top ten.

These data belong to a study of T cell clones after liver transplantation (dated by TCRdb to the late 2010s). Background for the entire study: ITN030ST, the source of the samples, was a randomized trial that attempted immunosuppression withdrawal within 2 years of liver transplantation. Of the eight recipients, a few were HCV-positive, while the remaining recipients had been transplanted for non-autoimmune, non-viral indications. Blood samples were collected pre-transplant, pre-randomization before withdrawal, and post-randomization after either complete withdrawal or failed withdrawal. Donor-reactive T cell clones were identified by TCRbeta sequencing following a pre-transplant mixed lymphocyte reaction and were subsequently tracked in post-transplant blood. Of the 8 liver transplant recipients making up the studied cohort, 3 were classified as tolerant and 5 as non-tolerant. Tolerance meant complete immunosuppression withdrawal for at least one year without liver enzymes rising beyond twice the upper limit of normal. Third party-reactive TCRbeta sequences from pre-transplant MLRs were also identified as an antigen-independent comparator for donor-reactive sequences. No induction therapy was given to the subjects, and standard immunosuppression was administered until randomization at 12-24 months post-transplant. What the study reported, not specific to this receptor: After accounting for repertoire turnover, donor-reactive detection was significantly reduced in 7 of 8 subjects for CD4 and 8 of 8 for CD8. Circulating donor-reactive CD4 TCRbeta sequences fell significantly post-transplant in most of the 8 subjects, irrespective of tolerance or HCV status. Without allograft tissue specimens, donor-reactive T cells may have migrated into the graft rather than being deleted. Low numbers of available donor cells limited the measurable donor-reactive repertoire in a couple of subjects. Conclusions were preliminary, limited by small, heterogeneous patient numbers and non-standardized post-transplant time points. Donor-reactive sequences decreased more than third party-reactive sequences, which suggests partial antigen-specific deletion that was not related to withdrawal success.

Thawed unstimulated PBMCs were stained for CD3, CD4 and CD8 and FACS-sorted into CD3+CD4+ and CD3+CD8+ populations. Each of the 8 studied subjects was randomized to immunosuppression withdrawal. The Qiagen DNeasy Blood and Tissue Kit was used for genomic DNA isolation. Reading from cysteine to phenylalanine, the CDR3 counts 14 amino acids. Just CDR3 DNA is preserved here, 42 bases in frame from base 1. Via the germline V gene (reference sequence), CDR1 is MNHEY and CDR2 SMNVEV. V and J are truncated by 3 bases and 6 bases respectively, leaving an intervening sequence of 12 bases. The rearranged segments are TRBV27 and TRBJ1-5, with no D gene named confidently. This material consisted of CD4+ T cells from blood, taken around 49 months after liver transplant. The clonotype comes from a human patient who received a liver transplant. In patients who had a transplant, some T cells may come from the graft donor. The DNA reads as follows: TGTGCCAGCAGTTTTAGTGGGTCCCCTCAGCCCCAGCATTTT. It codes for CASSFSGSPQPQHF.